One TCR beta chain is described in this entry. Other nucleotide sequences in the sample specify the same CDR3. Assay used: immunoSEQ multiplex PCR; TCRdb lists only in-frame clones, some missing. Among about 110,000 clones listed, about 90% were seen once. The sample belongs to a study of cytomegalovirus exposure and HLA in healthy donors. V shed 0 bases, J shed 7 bases, and the junction held 0 bases outside the gene matches. Germline V gene lookup returns CDR1 SGHDT and CDR2 YYEEEE. The CDR3 runs 12 residues. The source of this sequence is a woman younger than 35 in good health and CMV-seronegative. The rearrangement joins TRBV5-6 to TRBJ1-1, with TRBD1 identical over 7 bases. The sequencing input was PBMCs. CDR3 amino acids: CASSLGQGEAFF. CDR3 bases: TGTGCCAGCAGCTTGGGACAGGGTGAAGCTTTCTTT.